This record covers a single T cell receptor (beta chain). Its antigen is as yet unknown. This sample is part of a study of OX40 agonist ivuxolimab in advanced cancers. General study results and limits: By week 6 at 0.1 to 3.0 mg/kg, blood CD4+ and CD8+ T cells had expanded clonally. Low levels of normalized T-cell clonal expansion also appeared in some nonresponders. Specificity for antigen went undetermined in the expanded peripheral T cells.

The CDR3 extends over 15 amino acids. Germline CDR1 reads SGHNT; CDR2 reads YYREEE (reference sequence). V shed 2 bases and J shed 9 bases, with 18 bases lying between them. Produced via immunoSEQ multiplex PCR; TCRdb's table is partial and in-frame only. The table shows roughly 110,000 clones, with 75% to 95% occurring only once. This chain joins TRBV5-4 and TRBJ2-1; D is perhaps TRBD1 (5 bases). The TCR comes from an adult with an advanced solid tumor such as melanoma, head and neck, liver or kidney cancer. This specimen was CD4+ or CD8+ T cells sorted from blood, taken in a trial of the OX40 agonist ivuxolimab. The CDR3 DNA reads TGTGCCAGCAGCTTAGACGACTTCTCAGGGCGTGAGCAGTTCTTC. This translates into CASSLDDFSGREQFF.